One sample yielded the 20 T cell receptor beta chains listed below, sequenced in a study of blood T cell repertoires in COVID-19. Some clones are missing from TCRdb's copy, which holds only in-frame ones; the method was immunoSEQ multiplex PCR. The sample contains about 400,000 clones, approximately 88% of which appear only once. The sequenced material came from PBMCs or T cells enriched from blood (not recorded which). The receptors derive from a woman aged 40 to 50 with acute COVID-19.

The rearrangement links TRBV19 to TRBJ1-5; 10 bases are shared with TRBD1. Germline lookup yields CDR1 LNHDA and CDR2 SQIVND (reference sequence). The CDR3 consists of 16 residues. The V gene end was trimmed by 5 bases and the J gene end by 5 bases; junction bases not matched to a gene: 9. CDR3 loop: CASSGHTGTGDQPQHF. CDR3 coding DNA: TGTGCCAGTAGTGGGCACACCGGGACAGGGGATCAGCCCCAGCATTTT.

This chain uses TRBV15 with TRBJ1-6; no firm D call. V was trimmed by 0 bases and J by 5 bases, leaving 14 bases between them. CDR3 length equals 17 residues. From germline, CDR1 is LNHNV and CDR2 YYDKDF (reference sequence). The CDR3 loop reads CATSRDLWAQDNSPLHF. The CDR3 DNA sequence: TGTGCCACCAGCAGAGATCTGTGGGCTCAGGATAATTCACCCCTCCACTTT. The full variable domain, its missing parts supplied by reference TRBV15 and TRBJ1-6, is DAMVIQNPRYQVTQFGKPVTLSCSQTLNHNVMYWYQQKSSQAPKLLFHYYDKDFNNEADTPDNFQSRRPNTSFCFLDIRSPGLGDTAMYLCATSRDLWAQDNSPLHFGNGTRLTVT.

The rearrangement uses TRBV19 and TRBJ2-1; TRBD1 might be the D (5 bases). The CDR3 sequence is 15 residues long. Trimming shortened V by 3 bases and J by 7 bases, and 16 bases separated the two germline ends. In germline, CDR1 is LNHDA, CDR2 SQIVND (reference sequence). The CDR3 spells CASSIVAGLFNEQFF. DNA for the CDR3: TGTGCCAGTAGTATTGTGGCAGGGCTATTTAATGAGCAGTTCTTC.

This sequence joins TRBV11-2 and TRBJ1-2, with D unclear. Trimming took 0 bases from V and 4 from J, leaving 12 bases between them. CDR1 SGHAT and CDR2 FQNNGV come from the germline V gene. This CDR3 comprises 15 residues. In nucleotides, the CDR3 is TGTGCCAGCAGCTTAGATGTGAGGCAGACCTATGGCTACACCTTC. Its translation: CASSLDVRQTYGYTF.

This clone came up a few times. The CDR3 loop reads CASSLLHEQYF. The DNA of the CDR3 is TGTGCCAGCAGCTTGCTCCACGAGCAGTACTTC. The chain uses TRBV5-6 and TRBJ2-7; no firm D call. V lost 1 base and J lost 5, with 4 bases in between. CDR1 and CDR2 from the germline V gene are SGHDT and YYEEEE. CDR3 size: 11 residues.

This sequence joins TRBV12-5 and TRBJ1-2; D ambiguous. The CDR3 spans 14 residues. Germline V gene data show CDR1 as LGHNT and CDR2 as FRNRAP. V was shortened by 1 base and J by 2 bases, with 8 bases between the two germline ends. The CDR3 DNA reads TGTGCTAGTGGTTTGGGGACTCTCAACTATGGCTACACCTTC. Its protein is CASGLGTLNYGYTF. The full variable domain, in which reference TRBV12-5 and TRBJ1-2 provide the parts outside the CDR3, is DARVTQTPRHKVTEMGQEVTMRCQPILGHNTVFWYRQTMMQGLELLAYFRNRAPLDDSGMPKDRFSAEMPDATLATLKIQPSEPRDSAVYFCASGLGTLNYGYTFGSGTRLTVV.

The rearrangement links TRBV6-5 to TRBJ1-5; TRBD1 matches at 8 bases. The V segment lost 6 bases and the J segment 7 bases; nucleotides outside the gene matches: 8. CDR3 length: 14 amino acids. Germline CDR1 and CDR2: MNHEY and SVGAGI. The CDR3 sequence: CASSPDRGEQPQHF. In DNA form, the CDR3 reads TGTGCCAGCAGCCCCGACAGGGGTGAACAGCCCCAGCATTTT.

The CDR3 sequence is CASSFGTATFYEQYF. In nucleotides, the CDR3 is TGTGCCAGCAGTTTTGGAACAGCCACCTTCTACGAGCAGTACTTC. The chain carries TRBV27 and TRBJ2-7; D is ambiguous. V lost 3 bases to trimming and J lost 3 bases, with 15 bases between them. In germline, CDR1 is MNHEY, CDR2 SMNVEV (reference sequence). The CDR3 spans 15 residues.

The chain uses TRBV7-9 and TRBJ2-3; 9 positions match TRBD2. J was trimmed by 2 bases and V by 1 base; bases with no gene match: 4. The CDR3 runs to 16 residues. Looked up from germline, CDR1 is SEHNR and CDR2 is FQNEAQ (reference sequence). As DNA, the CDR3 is TGTGCCAGCAGCTTAGGCCTAGCGGGGCTCACAGATACGCAGTATTTT. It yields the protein CASSLGLAGLTDTQYF. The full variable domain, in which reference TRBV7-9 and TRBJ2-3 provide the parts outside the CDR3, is DTGVSQNPRHKITKRGQNVTFRCDPISEHNRLYWYRQTLGQGPEFLTYFQNEAQLEKSRLLSDRFSAERPKGSFSTLEIQRTEQGDSAMYLCASSLGLAGLTDTQYFGPGTRLTVL.

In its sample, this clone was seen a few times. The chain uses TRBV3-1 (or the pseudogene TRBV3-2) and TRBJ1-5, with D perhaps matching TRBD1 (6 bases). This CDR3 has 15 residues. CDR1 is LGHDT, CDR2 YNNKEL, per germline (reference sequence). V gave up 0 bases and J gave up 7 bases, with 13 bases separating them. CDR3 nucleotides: TGTGCCAGCAGCCAAGACGGGGCAGGGGACCAGCCCCAGCATTTT. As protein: CASSQDGAGDQPQHF.

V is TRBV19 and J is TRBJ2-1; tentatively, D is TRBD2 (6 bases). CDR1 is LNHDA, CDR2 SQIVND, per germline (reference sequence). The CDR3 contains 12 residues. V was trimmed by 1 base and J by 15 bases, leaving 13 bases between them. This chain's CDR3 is CASSIVPGVVFF. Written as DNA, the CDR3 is TGTGCCAGTAGTATAGTCCCGGGGGTGGTGTTCTTC.

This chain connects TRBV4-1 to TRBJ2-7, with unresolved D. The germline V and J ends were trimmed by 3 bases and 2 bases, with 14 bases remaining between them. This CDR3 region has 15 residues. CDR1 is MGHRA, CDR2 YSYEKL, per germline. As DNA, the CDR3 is TGCGCCAGCAGCCACCCCGTGGCAGGAACCTACGAGCAGTACTTC. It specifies CASSHPVAGTYEQYF.

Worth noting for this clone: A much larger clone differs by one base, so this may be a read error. The CDR3 DNA follows: TGTGCCAGCAGCAAGACAGTGAACACTGAAGCTTTCTTT. It specifies CASSKTVNTEAFF. The chain joins TRBV2 to TRBJ1-1, with D tentatively TRBD1 (5 bases). Trimming left V 6 bases short and J 0 bases short, with 8 bases between. The CDR3 covers 13 residues. The germline V gene encodes CDR1 SNHLY and CDR2 FYNNEI.

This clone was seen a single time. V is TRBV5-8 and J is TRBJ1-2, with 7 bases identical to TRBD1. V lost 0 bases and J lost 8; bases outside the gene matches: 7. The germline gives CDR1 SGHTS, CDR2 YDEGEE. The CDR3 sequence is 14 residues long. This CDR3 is CASSLVVRGRGYTF. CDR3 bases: TGTGCCAGCAGCTTGGTGGTAAGGGGGCGAGGCTACACCTTC.

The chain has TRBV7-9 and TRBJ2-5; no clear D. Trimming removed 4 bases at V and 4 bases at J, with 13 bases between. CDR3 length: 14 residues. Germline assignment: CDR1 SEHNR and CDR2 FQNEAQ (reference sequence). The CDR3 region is CASSSTGQAETQYF. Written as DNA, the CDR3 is TGTGCCAGCAGCTCTACCGGCCAGGCAGAGACCCAGTACTTC.

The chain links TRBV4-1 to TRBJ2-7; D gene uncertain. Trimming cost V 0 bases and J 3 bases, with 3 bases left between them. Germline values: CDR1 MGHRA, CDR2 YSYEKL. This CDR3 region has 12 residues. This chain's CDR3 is CASSQDGYEQYF. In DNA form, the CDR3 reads TGCGCCAGCAGCCAAGACGGCTACGAGCAGTACTTC.

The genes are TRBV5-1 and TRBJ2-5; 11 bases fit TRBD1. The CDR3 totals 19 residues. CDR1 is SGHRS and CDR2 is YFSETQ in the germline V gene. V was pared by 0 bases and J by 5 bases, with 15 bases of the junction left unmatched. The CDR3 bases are TGCGCCAGCAGCTTGGTACCAAGACGCGGACAGGGGGCTCGGGAGACCCAGTACTTC. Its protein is CASSLVPRRGQGARETQYF.

The DNA for the CDR3 is TGTGCCACCAGCAGAGAGGCTAAGGACAGGGTCACTGAAGCTTTCTTT. This codes for CATSREAKDRVTEAFF. The chain uses TRBV15 and TRBJ1-1, with TRBD1 identical over 8 bases. The CDR3 has 16 residues. The V gene end was trimmed by 0 bases and the J gene end by 4 bases; junction bases not matched to a gene: 7. Germline CDR1 and CDR2: LNHNV and YYDKDF (reference sequence).

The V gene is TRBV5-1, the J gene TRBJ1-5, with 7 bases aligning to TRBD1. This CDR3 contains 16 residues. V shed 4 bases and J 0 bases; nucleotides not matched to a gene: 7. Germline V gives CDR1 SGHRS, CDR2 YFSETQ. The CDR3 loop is CASSVQGSYSNQPQHF. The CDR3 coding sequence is TGCGCCAGCAGCGTACAGGGGTCCTATAGCAATCAGCCCCAGCATTTT.

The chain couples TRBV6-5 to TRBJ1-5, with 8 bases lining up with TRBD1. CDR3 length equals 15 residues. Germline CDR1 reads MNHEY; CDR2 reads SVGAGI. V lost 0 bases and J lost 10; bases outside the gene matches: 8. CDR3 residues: CASSYSGQGREPQHF. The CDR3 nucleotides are TGTGCCAGCAGTTACTCTGGACAGGGAAGAGAACCCCAGCATTTT.